This passage covers 19 T cell receptor beta chains from one sample sequenced in a study of T-cell reconstitution after alpha-beta-depleted transplantation in children. It was with unique molecular identifiers that the TCRbeta library was prepared. From the PCR reads, TCRdb called clonotypes with MiXCR, one entry per CDR3 protein. Of about 200,000 distinct CDR3 sequences in the sample, roughly 15% were seen once. The material sequenced was PBMCs from the stem cell graft donor, taken from the stem cell graft. These receptors were obtained from a human donor who donated a stem cell graft to a child with acute lymphoblastic leukemia.

This clonotype was counted at least ten times. V gene TRBV5-1 combines with J gene TRBJ2-7; 11 nucleotides line up with TRBD2. This CDR3 spans 16 amino acids. V lost 3 bases to trimming and J lost 0 bases; unmatched junction nucleotides: 5. Germline CDR1 SGHRS, CDR2 YFSETQ. The CDR3 nucleotides are TGCGCCAGCAGCTCCTCTAGCGGGGGGACCTCCTACGAGCAGTACTTC. Translated: CASSSSSGGTSYEQYF.

This clonotype has ten or more counts. The rearrangement uses TRBV12-3 or TRBV12-4 and TRBJ1-1; 7 bases fit TRBD1. This CDR3 has 16 amino acids. V shed 3 bases and J 4 bases; nucleotides not matched to a gene: 11. The CDR3 protein is CASSFPGRQGGTEAFF. For the CDR3, the DNA is TGTGCCAGCAGTTTCCCTGGAAGACAGGGTGGCACTGAAGCTTTCTTT.

This clonotype was found many times. The chain couples TRBV5-1 to TRBJ1-5, with D possibly being TRBD1 (5 bases). Trimming left V 3 bases short and J 1 base short, with 8 bases between. The CDR3 extends over 14 amino acids. Per the germline V gene, CDR1 is SGHRS and CDR2 is YFSETQ. For the CDR3, the DNA is TGCGCCAGCAGCTCTGGACAAAGCAATCAGCCCCAGCATTTT. Translating it yields CASSSGQSNQPQHF.

This clonotype was detected ten times or more. The chain has TRBV5-1 and TRBJ1-2; 9 bases are a match to TRBD1. J gave up 8 bases and V 0 bases, and 5 bases lay outside the gene matches. Per the germline V gene, CDR1 is SGHRS and CDR2 is YFSETQ. CDR3 length equals 14 residues. The CDR3 loop reads CASSLAGTGRGYTF. CDR3 DNA: TGCGCCAGCAGCTTGGCTGGGACAGGGCGCGGCTACACCTTC.

This clonotype was recorded many times. V usage is TRBV19 and J usage is TRBJ2-3, with 11 positions matching TRBD2. Per germline, CDR1 LNHDA and CDR2 SQIVND (reference sequence). CDR3 length: 21 residues. V was pared by 3 bases and J by 1 base, with 18 bases of the junction left unmatched. The CDR3 region is CASSMLLAGAAFISGTDTQYF. Written as DNA, the CDR3 is TGTGCCAGTAGTATGCTACTAGCGGGAGCCGCATTTATTTCGGGCACAGATACGCAGTATTTT.

This clonotype was seen repeatedly, ten times or more. The rearrangement joins TRBV21-1 to TRBJ2-3; no check of the table's D call, TRBD1, against the DNA was made. TRBV21-1 is a pseudogene segment. This CDR3 comprises 19 residues. Here the CDR3 reads CASSKVWDRGPSSTDTQYF. As DNA, the CDR3 is TGTGCCAGCAGCAAAGTGTGGGACAGGGGACCATCGAGCACAGATACGCAGTATTTT.

Ten or more counts support this clonotype. One junction end does not reproduce the germline sequence, and a read error may be involved. The chain joins TRBV3-1 to TRBJ1-2; D unresolved. Germline CDR1 LGHDT, CDR2 YNNKEL (reference sequence). CDR3 length: 13 residues. CDR3 region: CASSRLLAPGIAF. For the CDR3, the DNA is TGTGCCAGCAGCCGCCTACTGGCCCCGGGTATAGCCTTC.

This clonotype came up many times. Here the CDR3 reads CASSLVVGAAQYF. CDR3 sequence (DNA): TGTGCCAGCAGCTTGGTAGTGGGCGCGGCGCAGTATTTT. The rearrangement links TRBV7-6 to TRBJ2-3; D gene uncertain. This CDR3 has 13 amino acids. Germline V lookup: CDR1 SGHVS, CDR2 FNYEAQ. The V and J ends lost 3 bases and 10 bases respectively, with 14 bases between them. The full variable domain, its missing parts supplied by reference TRBV7-6 and TRBJ2-3, is GAGVSQSPRYKVTKRGQDVALRCDPISGHVSLYWYRQALGQGPEFLTYFNYEAQQDKSGLPNDRFSAERPEGSISTLTIQRTEQRDSAMYRCASSLVVGAAQYFGPGTRLTVL.

This clonotype was counted ten times or more. The chain links TRBV5-1 to TRBJ2-3; D not resolved. Germline V CDR1 and CDR2: SGHRS, YFSETQ. V lost 6 bases and J lost 6, with 11 bases in between. The CDR3 extends over 12 amino acids. This CDR3 reads CASTQGVDTQYF. The DNA for the CDR3 is TGCGCCAGCACCCAAGGCGTGGATACGCAGTATTTT.

The rearrangement uses TRBV7-2 and TRBJ2-4; D is uncertain. Trimming cost V 1 base and J 8 bases, with 15 bases left between them. The CDR3 extends over 15 amino acids. CDR1 is SGHTA and CDR2 is FQGNSA in the germline V gene. The CDR3 loop reads CASSLVPPRRDIQYF. DNA for the CDR3: TGTGCCAGCAGCTTAGTTCCTCCCCGGCGAGACATTCAGTACTTC.

This clonotype was counted ten times or more. The rearrangement links TRBV5-6 to TRBJ1-2; 7 bases are shared with TRBD1. V was pared by 0 bases and J by 2 bases, with 4 bases of the junction left unmatched. Germline CDR1 reads SGHDT; CDR2 reads YYEEEE. CDR3 length: 15 residues. The CDR3 spells CASSLALTGNYGYTF. As DNA, the CDR3 is TGTGCCAGCAGCTTGGCCCTGACAGGGAACTATGGCTACACCTTC.

J is TRBJ2-2 and V is TRBV12-3 or TRBV12-4; D remains ambiguous. The ends were cut back, 5 bases at V and 3 bases at J, with 4 bases in the middle. The CDR3 totals 12 residues. CDR3 DNA: TGTGCCAGCAGTACTTACACCGGGGAGCTGTTTTTT. Its protein is CASSTYTGELFF.

This clonotype was counted at least ten times. The rearrangement joins TRBV20-1 to TRBJ2-4; TRBD2 aligns across 10 bases. V shed 6 bases and J 8 bases; nucleotides not matched to a gene: 7. CDR1 DFQATT and CDR2 SNEGSKA come from the germline V gene (reference sequence). The CDR3 is made up of 13 amino acids. The CDR3 protein is CSASSGSGDIQYF. The CDR3 DNA follows: TGCAGTGCCTCTAGCGGGAGCGGTGACATTCAGTACTTC.

This clonotype was observed many times. This sequence joins TRBV5-1 and TRBJ2-7; weak D call: TRBD1 (7 bases). This CDR3 is built from 14 residues. Germline CDR1 SGHRS, CDR2 YFSETQ. V was shortened by 4 bases and J by 5 bases, with 16 bases between the two germline ends. Written as DNA, the CDR3 is TGCGCCAGCAGCCGGGGGCAGGGGGTCGACGAGCAGTACTTC. Its protein is CASSRGQGVDEQYF.

This rearrangement joins TRBV3-1 to TRBJ2-5; D possibly corresponds to TRBD2 (6 bases). Deletions cut 2 bases from V and 1 base from J, with 11 bases between. Germline V gene lookup returns CDR1 LGHDT and CDR2 YNNKEL (reference sequence). This CDR3 comprises 15 residues. CDR3 coding DNA: TGTGCCAGCAGCCAACGATCGGGGGTCCAAGAGACCCAGTACTTC. This translates into CASSQRSGVQETQYF.

The rearrangement joins TRBV5-1 to TRBJ2-7; TRBD1 aligns across 9 bases. The length of the CDR3 is 19 residues. The V segment lost 4 bases and the J segment 2 bases; nucleotides outside the gene matches: 19. The germline V gene has CDR1 SGHRS and CDR2 YFSETQ. CDR3 loop: CASSPTSSVGQGSPYEQYF. The CDR3 DNA is TGCGCCAGCAGCCCAACATCGTCCGTAGGACAGGGGAGCCCCTACGAGCAGTACTTC.

The sample holds many counts of this clonotype. This chain links TRBV29-1 with TRBJ2-1, with D possibly matching TRBD1 (5 bases). CDR3 length equals 13 residues. Per the germline V gene, CDR1 is SQVTM and CDR2 is ANQGSEA. Deletions cut 5 bases from V and 7 bases from J, with 15 bases between. DNA of the CDR3: TGCAGCGTTCGATTAGACAGCTCAAATGAGCAGTTCTTC. Amino acid sequence: CSVRLDSSNEQFF.

The table lists this clonotype with many counts. The chain couples TRBV20-1 to TRBJ2-5; TRBD2 matches 13 bases. V shed 2 bases, J shed 2 bases, and the junction held 11 bases outside the gene matches. There are 18 residues in the CDR3. CDR1 is DFQATT and CDR2 is SNEGSKA in the germline V gene (reference sequence). CDR3: CSARFPRLAGGTQETQYF. In nucleotides, the CDR3 is TGCAGTGCTAGATTCCCCAGACTAGCGGGAGGCACACAAGAGACCCAGTACTTC.

In this sample, this clonotype turned up many times. This chain uses TRBV12-3 or TRBV12-4 with TRBJ2-3; D gene uncertain. The CDR3 runs 14 residues. Between the trimmed V and J ends, which lost 5 bases and 2 bases, there was a span of 11 bases. The CDR3 sequence: CASSQAHSTDTQYF. The CDR3 bases are TGTGCCAGCAGTCAGGCCCACTCCACAGATACGCAGTATTTT.